A selection of T cell receptor beta chains follows, all from one sample in a study of cytomegalovirus exposure and HLA in healthy donors. Some clones are missing from TCRdb's copy, which holds only in-frame ones; the method was immunoSEQ multiplex PCR. The sample consists of about 150,000 clones, roughly 73% of them appearing once. Input material: PBMCs. The receptors here all came from a woman aged 18-29 years in good health and CMV-seronegative. The CDR3 runs from the conserved cysteine through the conserved F or W. D genes are given only for firm matches. Clone sizes are given selectively: once, few, many, or a class where the clone is expanded.

TRBJ1-2	TRBV7-9	-	-	CASSPLTGPYGYTF	TGTGCCAGCAGCCCACTGACAGGACCCTATGGCTACACCTTC
TRBJ1-1	TRBV19	TRBD1	-	CASIPPPGQGGLEAFF	TGTGCCAGTATCCCACCTCCGGGACAGGGGGGTCTTGAAGCTTTCTTT
TRBJ2-7	TRBV4-3	TRBD2	-	CASSQIRASGAYEQYF	TGCGCCAGCAGCCAAATCAGGGCTAGCGGGGCCTACGAGCAGTACTTC
TRBJ2-1	TRBV27	TRBD1	-	CATSTLQGLSSYNEQFF	TGTGCCACCTCAACTTTACAGGGGTTATCGTCCTACAATGAGCAGTTCTTC
TRBJ2-1	TRBV27	-	-	CASSLWALSSYNEQFF	TGTGCCAGCAGTTTATGGGCGCTGAGCTCCTACAATGAGCAGTTCTTC
TRBJ1-1	TRBV6-6	TRBD1	-	CASNPGQLNTEAFF	TGTGCCAGCAATCCGGGACAGTTGAACACTGAAGCTTTCTTT
TRBJ1-1	TRBV28	-	-	CASTIGGSTEAFF	TGTGCCAGCACCATTGGAGGAAGCACTGAAGCTTTCTTT
TRBJ2-7	TRBV7-9	TRBD1	-	CSSSSRTGGQGSYEQYF	TGTTCCAGCAGCTCCCGGACAGGGGGCCAGGGCTCCTACGAGCAGTACTTC
TRBJ1-1	TRBV18	-	-	CASSERIPNTEAFF	TGTGCCAGCTCCGAGCGGATACCGAACACTGAAGCTTTCTTT
TRBJ1-1	TRBV28	-	-	CASSSTGRTEAFF	TGTGCCAGCAGTTCTACGGGTCGCACTGAAGCTTTCTTT
TRBJ1-4	TRBV5-1	TRBD1	-	CASSMGQRNEKLFF	TGCGCCAGCAGCATGGGACAGCGAAATGAAAAACTGTTTTTT
TRBJ2-1	TRBV11-3	TRBD2	-	CASRPLEREVNNEQFF	TGTGCCAGCAGGCCCCTCGAGCGGGAGGTTAACAATGAGCAGTTCTTC
TRBJ2-2	TRBV9	TRBD1	few	CASSPRQGAHTGELFF	TGTGCCAGCAGCCCGCGACAGGGGGCGCACACCGGGGAGCTGTTTTTT
TRBJ2-3	TRBV27	TRBD2	-	CASRPGGGTDTQYF	TGTGCCAGCAGACCGGGAGGGGGGACAGATACGCAGTATTTT
TRBJ1-6	TRBV7-3	TRBD1	-	CASSLVPDRGVYNSPLHF	TGTGCCAGCAGCTTAGTCCCGGACAGGGGGGTATATAATTCACCCCTCCACTTT
TRBJ1-6	TRBV5-1	-	-	CASSQGLNNSPLHF	TGCGCCAGCAGCCAGGGACTTAATAATTCACCCCTCCACTTT
TRBJ1-6	TRBV4-1	-	-	CASSQVRQARDSPLHF	TGCGCCAGCAGCCAAGTCAGACAGGCCCGTGATTCACCCCTCCACTTT
TRBJ2-3	TRBV6-5	TRBD1	-	CASRRTGVSTDTQYF	TGTGCCAGCAGACGCACAGGGGTTAGCACAGATACGCAGTATTTT
TRBJ2-5	TRBV7-2	-	once	CASSSTNQETQYF	TGTGCCAGCAGCTCGACTAACCAAGAGACCCAGTACTTC
TRBJ2-5	TRBV29-1	-	once	CSAAGTPQETQYF	TGCAGCGCCGCCGGGACACCCCAAGAGACCCAGTACTTC